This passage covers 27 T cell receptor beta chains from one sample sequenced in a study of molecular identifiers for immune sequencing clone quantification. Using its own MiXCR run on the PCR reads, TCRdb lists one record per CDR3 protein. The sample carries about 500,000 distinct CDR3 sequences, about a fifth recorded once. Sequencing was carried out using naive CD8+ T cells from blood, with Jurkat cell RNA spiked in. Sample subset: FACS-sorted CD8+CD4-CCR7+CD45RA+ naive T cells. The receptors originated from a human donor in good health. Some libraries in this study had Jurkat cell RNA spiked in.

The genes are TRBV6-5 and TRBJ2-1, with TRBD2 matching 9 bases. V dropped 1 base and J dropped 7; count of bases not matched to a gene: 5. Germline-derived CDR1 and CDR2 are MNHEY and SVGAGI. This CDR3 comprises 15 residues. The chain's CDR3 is CASSYWGTSKNEQFF. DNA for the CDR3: TGTGCCAGCAGTTACTGGGGGACTAGCAAAAATGAGCAGTTCTTC.

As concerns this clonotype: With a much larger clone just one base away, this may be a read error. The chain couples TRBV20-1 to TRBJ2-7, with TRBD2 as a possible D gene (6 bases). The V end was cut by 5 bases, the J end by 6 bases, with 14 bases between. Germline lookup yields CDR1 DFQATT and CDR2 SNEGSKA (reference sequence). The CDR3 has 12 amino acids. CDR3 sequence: CSAWGVRVEQYF. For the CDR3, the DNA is TGCAGTGCTTGGGGGGTTAGGGTCGAGCAGTACTTC.

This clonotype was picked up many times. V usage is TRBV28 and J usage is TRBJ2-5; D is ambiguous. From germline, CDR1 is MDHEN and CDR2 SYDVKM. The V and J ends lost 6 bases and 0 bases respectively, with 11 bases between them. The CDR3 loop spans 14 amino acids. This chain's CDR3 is CASSTVGNQETQYF. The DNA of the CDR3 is TGTGCCAGCAGCACTGTGGGTAACCAAGAGACCCAGTACTTC. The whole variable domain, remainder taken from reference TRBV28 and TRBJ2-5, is DVKVTQSSRYLVKRTGEKVFLECVQDMDHENMFWYRQDPGLGLRLIYFSYDVKMKEKGDIPEGYSVSREKKERFSLILESASTNQTSMYLCASSTVGNQETQYFGPGTRLLVL.

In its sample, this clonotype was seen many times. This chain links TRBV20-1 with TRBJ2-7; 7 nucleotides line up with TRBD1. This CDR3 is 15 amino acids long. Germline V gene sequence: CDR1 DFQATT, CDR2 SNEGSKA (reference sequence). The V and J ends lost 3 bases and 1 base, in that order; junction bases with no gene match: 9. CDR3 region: CSARGRQGRSYEQYF. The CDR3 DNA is TGCAGTGCTAGGGGCCGACAGGGTAGGTCCTACGAGCAGTACTTC.

CDR3: CATSDGVYNEQFF. CDR3 DNA sequence: TGTGCCACCAGTGACGGCGTTTACAATGAGCAGTTCTTC. V gene TRBV5-4 combines with J gene TRBJ2-1, with no clear D. The germline gives CDR1 SGHNT, CDR2 YYREEE (reference sequence). Trimming took 9 bases from V and 4 from J, leaving 14 bases between them. The CDR3 is 13 amino acids.

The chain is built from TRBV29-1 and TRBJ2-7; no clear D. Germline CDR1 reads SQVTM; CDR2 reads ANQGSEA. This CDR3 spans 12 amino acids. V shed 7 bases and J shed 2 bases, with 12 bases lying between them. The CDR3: CSAIDGTYEQYF. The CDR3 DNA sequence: TGCAGCGCCATCGACGGAACCTACGAGCAGTACTTC.

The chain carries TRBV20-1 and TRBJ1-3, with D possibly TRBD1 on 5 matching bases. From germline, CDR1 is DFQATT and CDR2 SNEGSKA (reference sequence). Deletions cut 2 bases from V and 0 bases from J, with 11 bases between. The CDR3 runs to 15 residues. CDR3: CSARPGLISGNTIYF. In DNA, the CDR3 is TGCAGTGCTAGACCAGGGCTTATCTCTGGAAACACCATATATTTT.

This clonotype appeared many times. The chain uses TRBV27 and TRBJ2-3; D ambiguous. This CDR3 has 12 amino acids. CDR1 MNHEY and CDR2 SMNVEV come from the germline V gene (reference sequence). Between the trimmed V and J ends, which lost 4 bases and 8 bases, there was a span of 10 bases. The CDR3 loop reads CASSSRLATQYF. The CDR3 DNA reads TGTGCCAGCAGTTCCCGGTTAGCTACGCAGTATTTT.

The CDR3 sequence: CAWRSSTDTQYF. CDR3 coding DNA: TGTGCCTGGAGGTCTAGCACAGATACGCAGTATTTT. The chain links TRBV30 to TRBJ2-3; D is unclear. Germline V CDR1 and CDR2: GTSNPN, SVGIG (reference sequence). The CDR3 runs 12 residues. V was pared by 3 bases and J by 0 bases, with 4 bases between. Looking up the rest from reference TRBV30 and TRBJ2-3 gives the full variable domain: SQTIHQWPATLVQPVGSPLSLECTVEGTSNPNLYWYRQAAGRGLQLLFYSVGIGQISSEVPQNLSASRPQDRQFILSSKKLLLSDSGFYLCAWRSSTDTQYFGPGTRLTVL.

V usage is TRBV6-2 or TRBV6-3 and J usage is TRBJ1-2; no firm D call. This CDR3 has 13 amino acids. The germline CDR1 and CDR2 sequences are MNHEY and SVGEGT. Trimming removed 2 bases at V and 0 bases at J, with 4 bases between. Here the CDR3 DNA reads TGTGCCAGCAGTTACGGAGCTAACTATGGCTACACCTTC. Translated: CASSYGANYGYTF.

The chain's CDR3 is CASSPWGEQETQYF. DNA for the CDR3: TGTGCCAGCAGCCCGTGGGGGGAGCAAGAGACCCAGTACTTC. The chain carries TRBV11-2 and TRBJ2-5, with D maybe TRBD2 (6 bases). The CDR3 is 14 amino acids. From germline, CDR1 is SGHAT and CDR2 FQNNGV. V lost 5 bases and J lost 2, with 12 bases in between.

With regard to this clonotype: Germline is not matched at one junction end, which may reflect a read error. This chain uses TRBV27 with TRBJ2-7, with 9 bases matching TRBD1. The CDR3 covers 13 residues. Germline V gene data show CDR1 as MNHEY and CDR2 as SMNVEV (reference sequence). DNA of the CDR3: TGTGCCAGCGGAGCACAGGGGGCGTTCGAGCAGTGCTTC. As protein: CASGAQGAFEQCF.

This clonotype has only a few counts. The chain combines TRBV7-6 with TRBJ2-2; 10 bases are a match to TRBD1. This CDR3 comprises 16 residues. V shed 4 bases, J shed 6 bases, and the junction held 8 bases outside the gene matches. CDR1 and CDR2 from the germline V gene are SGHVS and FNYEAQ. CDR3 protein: CASSSPGTGVPGELFF. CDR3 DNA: TGTGCCAGCAGCTCCCCCGGGACAGGGGTGCCCGGGGAGCTGTTTTTT.

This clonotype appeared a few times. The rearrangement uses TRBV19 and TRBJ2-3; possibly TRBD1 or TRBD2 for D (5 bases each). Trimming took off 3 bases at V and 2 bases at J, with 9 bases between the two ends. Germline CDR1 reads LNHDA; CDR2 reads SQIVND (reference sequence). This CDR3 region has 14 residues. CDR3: CASSMRGTTDTQYF. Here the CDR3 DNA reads TGTGCCAGTAGTATGCGAGGGACCACAGATACGCAGTATTTT.

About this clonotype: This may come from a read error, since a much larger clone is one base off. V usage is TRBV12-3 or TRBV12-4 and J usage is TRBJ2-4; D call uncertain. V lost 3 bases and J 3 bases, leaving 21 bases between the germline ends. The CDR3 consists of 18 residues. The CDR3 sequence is CASSFPVDARHHKNIQYF. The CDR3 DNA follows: TGTGCCAGCAGTTTCCCTGTTGACGCCCGACATCACAAAAACATTCAGTACTTC.

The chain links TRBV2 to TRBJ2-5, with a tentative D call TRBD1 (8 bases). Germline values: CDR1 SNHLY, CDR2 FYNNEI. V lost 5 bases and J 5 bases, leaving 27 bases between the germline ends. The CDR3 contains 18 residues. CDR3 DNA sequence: TGTGCCAGCAGTATCTTAGCGAGCGGGGCAGGGGGCAAGGAGACCCAGTACTTC. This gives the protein CASSILASGAGGKETQYF.

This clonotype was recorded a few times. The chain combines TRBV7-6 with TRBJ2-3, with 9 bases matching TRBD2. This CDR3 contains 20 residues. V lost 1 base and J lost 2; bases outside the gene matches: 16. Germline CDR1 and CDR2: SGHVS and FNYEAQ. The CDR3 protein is CASSLDIGSSGAPPTDTQYF. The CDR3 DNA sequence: TGTGCCAGCAGCTTAGACATTGGGTCTAGCGGGGCCCCCCCCACAGATACGCAGTATTTT. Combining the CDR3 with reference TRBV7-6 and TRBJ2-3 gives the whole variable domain GAGVSQSPRYKVTKRGQDVALRCDPISGHVSLYWYRQALGQGPEFLTYFNYEAQQDKSGLPNDRFSAERPEGSISTLTIQRTEQRDSAMYRCASSLDIGSSGAPPTDTQYFGPGTRLTVL.

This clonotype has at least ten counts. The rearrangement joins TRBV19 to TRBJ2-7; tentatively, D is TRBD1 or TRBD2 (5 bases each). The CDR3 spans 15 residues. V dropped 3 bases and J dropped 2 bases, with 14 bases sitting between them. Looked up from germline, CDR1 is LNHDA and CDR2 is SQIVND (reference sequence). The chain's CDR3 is CASSMTAENPYEQYF. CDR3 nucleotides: TGTGCCAGTAGTATGACAGCGGAGAATCCCTACGAGCAGTACTTC.

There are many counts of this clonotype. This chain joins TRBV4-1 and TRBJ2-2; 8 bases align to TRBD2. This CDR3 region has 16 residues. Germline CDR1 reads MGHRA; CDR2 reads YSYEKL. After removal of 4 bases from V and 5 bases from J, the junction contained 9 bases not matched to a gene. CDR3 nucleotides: TGCGCCAGCAGCCTCATTGGGCAGCGGGGGACCGGGGAGCTGTTTTTT. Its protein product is CASSLIGQRGTGELFF.

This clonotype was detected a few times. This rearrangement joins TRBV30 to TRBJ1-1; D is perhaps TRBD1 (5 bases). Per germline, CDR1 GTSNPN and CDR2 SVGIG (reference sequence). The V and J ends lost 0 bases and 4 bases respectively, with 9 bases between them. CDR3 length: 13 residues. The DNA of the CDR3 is TGTGCCTGGAGTGTAAGCAGGGCCACTGAAGCTTTCTTT. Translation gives CAWSVSRATEAFF. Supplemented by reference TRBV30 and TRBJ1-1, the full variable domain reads SQTIHQWPATLVQPVGSPLSLECTVEGTSNPNLYWYRQAAGRGLQLLFYSVGIGQISSEVPQNLSASRPQDRQFILSSKKLLLSDSGFYLCAWSVSRATEAFFGQGTRLTVV.

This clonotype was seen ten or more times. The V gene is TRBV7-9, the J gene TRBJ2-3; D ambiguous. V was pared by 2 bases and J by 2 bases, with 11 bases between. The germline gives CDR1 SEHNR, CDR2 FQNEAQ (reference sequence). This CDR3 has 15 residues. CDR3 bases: TGTGCCAGCAGCTTAATGCCAGGCTCCACAGATACGCAGTATTTT. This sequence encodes CASSLMPGSTDTQYF.

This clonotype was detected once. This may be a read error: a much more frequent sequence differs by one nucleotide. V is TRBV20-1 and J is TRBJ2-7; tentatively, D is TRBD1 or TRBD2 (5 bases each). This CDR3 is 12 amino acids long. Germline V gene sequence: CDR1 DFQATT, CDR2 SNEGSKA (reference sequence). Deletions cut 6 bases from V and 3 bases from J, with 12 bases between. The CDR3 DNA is TGCAGTGCGGCCGGGACCGACTACGAGCAGTACTTC. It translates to CSAAGTDYEQYF.

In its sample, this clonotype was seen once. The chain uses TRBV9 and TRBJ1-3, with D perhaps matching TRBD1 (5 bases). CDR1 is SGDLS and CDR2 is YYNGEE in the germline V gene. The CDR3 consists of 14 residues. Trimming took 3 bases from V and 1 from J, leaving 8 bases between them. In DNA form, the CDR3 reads TGTGCCAGCAGCGGCGGGACTTCTGGAAACACCATATATTTT. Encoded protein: CASSGGTSGNTIYF.

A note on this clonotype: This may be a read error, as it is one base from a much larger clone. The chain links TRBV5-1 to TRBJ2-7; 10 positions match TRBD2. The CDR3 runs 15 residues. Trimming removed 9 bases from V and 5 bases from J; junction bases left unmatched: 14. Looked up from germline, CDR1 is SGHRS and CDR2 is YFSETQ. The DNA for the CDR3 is TGCGCCATGCTCCAGCGGGGGGGCCCCGACCACGAGCAGTACTTC. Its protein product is CAMLQRGGPDHEQYF.

CDR3 in DNA: TGTGCCAGCAGCTTAGAAATTAGCGGAGGCTCCTACAATGAGCAGTTCTTC. Amino acid sequence: CASSLEISGGSYNEQFF. The gene calls are TRBV11-3 and TRBJ2-1; possibly TRBD2 for D (6 bases). The CDR3 loop spans 17 amino acids. The germline V gene encodes CDR1 SGHNT and CDR2 YENEEA. Trimming pared 0 bases from V and 0 bases from J, leaving 12 bases between.

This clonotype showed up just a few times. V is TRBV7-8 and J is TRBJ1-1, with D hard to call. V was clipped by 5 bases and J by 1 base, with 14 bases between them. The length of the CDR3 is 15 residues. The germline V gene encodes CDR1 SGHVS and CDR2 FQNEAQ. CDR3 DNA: TGTGCCAGCAGCCACACGGGCCGACCGAACACTGAAGCTTTCTTT. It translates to CASSHTGRPNTEAFF. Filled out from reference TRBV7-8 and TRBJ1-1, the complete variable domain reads GAGVSQSPRYKVAKRGQDVALRCDPISGHVSLFWYQQALGQGPEFLTYFQNEAQLDKSGLPSDRFFAERPEGSVSTLKIQRTQQEDSAVYLCASSHTGRPNTEAFFGQGTRLTVV.

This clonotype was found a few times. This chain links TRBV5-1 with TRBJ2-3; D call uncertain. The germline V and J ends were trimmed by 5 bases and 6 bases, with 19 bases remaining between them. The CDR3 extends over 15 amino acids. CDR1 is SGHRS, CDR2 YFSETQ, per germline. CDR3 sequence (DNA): TGCGCCAGCAGTTCGGGTCTCGCAGCCTTCGATACGCAGTATTTT. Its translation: CASSSGLAAFDTQYF.